This T cell receptor (beta chain) was recorded in a study of prognosis after radiotherapy for stage I lung cancer. CT and PET/CT showed node-negative disease in all patients, none of whom had received prior chemotherapy or radiotherapy or had other malignancies. On two occasions, one at each of two time points, approximately 5.9 milliliters of peripheral blood were drawn. A note on this clonotype: A much larger clone lies one base from this, so it may be a read error.

Starting from genomic DNA, TCR beta CDR3 was amplified through two-round multiplex PCR. Amplification during the initial PCR round employed primers specific to each TRBV and TRBJ gene. TCRdb reanalysed the multiplex PCR reads using MiXCR and keeps one entry per CDR3 protein. The sample yields about 36,000 distinct CDR3 sequences, less than 45% seen once. CDR1 is SGHRS, CDR2 YFSETQ, per germline. This CDR3 region has 14 residues. Here the sequenced sample was PBMCs, taken before or after stereotactic body radiation therapy (not recorded which). The chain carries TRBV5-1 and TRBJ2-5, with D perhaps given as TRBD1 or TRBD2 (5 bases each). The sequence was obtained from a donor at least 50 years old with non-small cell lung cancer. The DNA for the CDR3 is TGCTCCAGCAGCCCCTCTGGGGGTTCAGAGACCCAGTACTTC. It codes for CSSSPSGGSETQYF.